The TCR beta chain described here comes from a study of regulatory T cells in long-lasting Graves disease. Study information: Persistence in Graves' disease required over 5 years of antithyroid drugs plus positive TSH receptor antibodies.

The junction had 16 bases not matched to a gene; V was cut back by 6 bases and J by 10 bases. The length of the CDR3 is 15 residues. CDR1 MNHNS and CDR2 SASEGT come from the germline V gene. Regarding this clonotype: Its antigen is not identified.

Described time point: persistent/refractory GD, antithyroid drugs over 5 years with positive TRAb. With RNA extracted from PBMCs as input, the TCR library was made. Building of the TCR beta libraries involved iRepertoire HTBI primers and Arm-PCR of CDR3 regions. From the multiplex PCR reads, TCRdb called clonotypes with MiXCR, one entry per CDR3 protein. The sample yields a few hundred thousand distinct CDR3 sequences, about 20% seen once. Regarding the study as a whole: The study found persistent patients shared more public clonotypes (2,741) than new patients (just over 950). The study found TRBV28, TRBJ1-2 and TRBJ2-5 favored in persistent disease. Accuracy could have been hurt by small sample size.

The sequence was obtained from a female donor with Graves disease. The chain uses TRBV6-1 and TRBJ1-1; TRBD1 agrees at 8 bases. Specimen: peripheral blood mononuclear cells (PBMCs), collected when the disease was refractory, from a patient treated with antithyroid drugs. CDR3 DNA sequence: TGTGCCAGCAGGGGGACAGGATACAATATTCCCGCAGCTTTCTTT. It yields the protein CASRGTGYNIPAAFF.